The next 10 T cell receptor beta chains were all read from a single sample in a study of cytomegalovirus exposure and HLA in healthy donors. The assay was immunoSEQ multiplex PCR, and TCRdb's table has in-frame clones only and misses some. The sample holds hundreds of thousands of clones, 87% seen once. Sequenced material: PBMCs. Receptors originate from a man aged 18-30 years in good health and CMV-seronegative.

This rearrangement joins TRBV4-2 to TRBJ2-6; 8 bases are a match to TRBD2. V gave up 1 base and J gave up 0 bases; unmatched junction bases: 5. Germline V lookup: CDR1 LGHNA, CDR2 YNFKEQ. This CDR3 has 18 residues. The CDR3 protein is CASSQGIAGSSGANVLTF. CDR3 DNA: TGTGCCAGCAGCCAAGGAATAGCGGGATCCTCTGGGGCCAACGTCCTGACTTTC.

The rearrangement links TRBV19 to TRBJ1-2; D not resolved. The CDR3 has 14 residues. Trimming shortened V by 3 bases and J by 3 bases, and 11 bases separated the two germline ends. The germline V gene has CDR1 LNHDA and CDR2 SQIVND (reference sequence). The CDR3 loop is CASSIFDGDYGYTF. The CDR3 nucleotides are TGTGCCAGTAGTATTTTTGACGGGGACTATGGCTACACCTTC.

V gene TRBV19 combines with J gene TRBJ2-5; TRBD2 might be the D (5 bases). The CDR3 is 15 residues long. Per germline, CDR1 LNHDA and CDR2 SQIVND (reference sequence). V was cut by 3 bases and J by 7 bases, with 18 bases left in between. The CDR3 nucleotides read TGTGCCAGTAGTATCCCCTCCGAAGTCGCGGGGACCCAGTACTTC. It translates to CASSIPSEVAGTQYF.

This clone has a handful of counts. The chain carries TRBV18 and TRBJ2-7; TRBD1 matches 7 bases. The germline V gene has CDR1 KGHSH and CDR2 LQKENI. CDR3 length equals 15 residues. V was clipped by 2 bases and J by 3 bases; unmatched bases: 7. The CDR3 DNA sequence: TGTGCCAGCTCACCAAGGACAGGATCACTCTACGAGCAGTACTTC. Translation: CASSPRTGSLYEQYF. The full variable domain, completed using reference TRBV18 and TRBJ2-7, is NAGVMQNPRHLVRRRGQEARLRCSPMKGHSHVYWYRQLPEEGLKFMVYLQKENIIDESGMPKERFSAEFPKEGPSILRIQQVVRGDSAAYFCASSPRTGSLYEQYFGPGTRLTVT.

This rearrangement joins TRBV5-6 to TRBJ2-7; D uncertain. Germline CDR1 SGHDT, CDR2 YYEEEE. V was clipped by 0 bases and J by 3 bases, with 13 bases between them. This CDR3 is 15 amino acids long. CDR3 sequence: CASSLAFQAIYEQYF. DNA for the CDR3: TGTGCCAGCAGCTTGGCTTTTCAGGCGATCTACGAGCAGTACTTC. Complete variable domain (other parts from reference TRBV5-6 and TRBJ2-7): DAGVTQSPTHLIKTRGQQVTLRCSPKSGHDTVSWYQQALGQGPQFIFQYYEEEERQRGNFPDRFSGHQFPNYSSELNVNALLLGDSALYLCASSLAFQAIYEQYFGPGTRLTVT.

Points on this clone: At one end, the junction sequence differs from germline, possibly due to a read error. The rearrangement uses TRBV7-2 and TRBJ2-6; no definite D call. This CDR3 has 18 amino acids. Germline CDR1 and CDR2: SGHTA and FQGNSA. The CDR3 DNA sequence: TGTGCCACCAGCTTAGATACGGTGGGCCACGGTGGGGCCAACGTCCTGACTTTC. It encodes CATSLDTVGHGGANVLTF.

This clone was counted a few times. V usage is TRBV2 and J usage is TRBJ1-1; D is perhaps TRBD1 (5 bases). Germline assignment: CDR1 SNHLY and CDR2 FYNNEI. V lost 4 bases and J lost 5, with 11 bases in between. There are 13 residues in the CDR3. DNA of the CDR3: TGTGCCAGCAGTGCTCAGGGATTGACTGAAGCTTTCTTT. It yields the protein CASSAQGLTEAFF.

This chain connects TRBV5-1 to TRBJ2-3; tentative D call: TRBD1 (6 bases). Per germline, CDR1 SGHRS and CDR2 YFSETQ. The germline V and J ends were trimmed by 5 bases and 3 bases, with 22 bases remaining between them. The CDR3 contains 17 residues. The chain's CDR3 is CASSSNPGHIATDTQYF. CDR3 coding DNA: TGCGCCAGCAGTTCTAATCCGGGACACATAGCGACAGATACGCAGTATTTT.

The gene calls are TRBV19 and TRBJ2-1; tentatively, D is TRBD2 (6 bases). Germline CDR1 reads LNHDA; CDR2 reads SQIVND (reference sequence). Trimming pared 6 bases from V and 2 bases from J, leaving 20 bases between. CDR3 length equals 17 residues. The chain's CDR3 is CASRTRGVPGTYNEQFF. CDR3 coding DNA: TGTGCCAGTAGGACTAGAGGGGTACCGGGAACCTACAATGAGCAGTTCTTC. The full variable domain, rest sourced from reference TRBV19 and TRBJ2-1, is DGGITQSPKYLFRKEGQNVTLSCEQNLNHDAMYWYRQDPGQGLRLIYYSQIVNDFQKGDIAEGYSVSREKKESFPLTVTSAQKNPTAFYLCASRTRGVPGTYNEQFFGPGTRLTVL.

The chain couples TRBV15 to TRBJ2-5; 11 bases agree with TRBD2. Germline trimming cut 0 bases from V and 5 bases from J; bases unmatched to any gene: 8. CDR3 length: 17 residues. Per the germline V gene, CDR1 is LNHNV and CDR2 is YYDKDF (reference sequence). DNA of the CDR3: TGTGCCACCAGCAGAGATCCGTTAGCGGGAGGGCCGGAGACCCAGTACTTC. It encodes CATSRDPLAGGPETQYF.